Listed below are T cell receptor beta chains from one sample, sequenced in a study of blood T cell repertoires in COVID-19. Profiling relied on immunoSEQ multiplex PCR, and the TCRdb table lists in-frame clones only, not all of them. The sample holds some 200,000 clones, approximately 90% seen once. The sample consisted of peripheral blood. Receptors originate from a man aged 80 or over with acute or convalescent COVID-19. CDR3s include the opening cysteine and the closing phenylalanine or tryptophan. The D gene is left open where the match is weak. Only part of the rows carry a size: once, few, many, or a class if the clone is expanded.

D	size	J	V	CDR3	DNA
TRBD1	-	TRBJ1-2	TRBV19	CASSIRTGLNYGYTF	TGTGCCAGTAGTATTAGGACAGGGCTTAACTATGGCTACACCTTC
TRBD1	few	TRBJ1-1	TRBV25-1	CASRTGGRNTEAFF	TGTGCCAGCAGGACAGGGGGCAGGAACACTGAAGCTTTCTTT
-	-	TRBJ1-4	TRBV2	CASVPQGLLNEKLFF	TGTGCCAGCGTCCCACAGGGCCTCCTTAATGAAAAACTGTTTTTT
-	-	TRBJ2-2	TRBV11-2	CASSLDGANTGELFF	TGTGCCAGCAGCTTAGACGGGGCGAACACCGGGGAGCTGTTTTTT
-	once	TRBJ2-1	TRBV4-3	CASSQVVFTSSYNEQFF	TGCGCCAGCAGCCAAGTAGTCTTTACTAGCTCCTACAATGAGCAGTTCTTC
TRBD2	-	TRBJ2-1	TRBV27	CATWVREGGEQFF	TGTGCCACCTGGGTGCGGGAGGGGGGTGAGCAGTTCTTC
-	-	TRBJ2-7	TRBV18	CASSPPTSSYEQYF	TGTGCCAGCTCACCTCCCACAAGCTCCTACGAGCAGTACTTC
-	-	TRBJ2-1	TRBV5-1	CASSPDGFPGQFF	TGCGCCAGCAGCCCAGATGGATTCCCAGGGCAGTTCTTC
TRBD1	few	TRBJ2-1	TRBV5-1	CASSLEKRQGEQFF	TGCGCCAGCAGCTTGGAGAAGCGACAGGGGGAGCAGTTCTTC
TRBD1	few	TRBJ1-2	TRBV7-8	CASSADRGKYGYTF	TGTGCCAGCAGCGCGGACAGGGGAAAGTACGGCTACACCTTC
TRBD1	few	TRBJ1-2	TRBV19	CASRAPGQGSQGYTF	TGTGCCAGTAGGGCGCCGGGACAGGGTTCTCAAGGCTACACCTTC
-	-	TRBJ2-7	TRBV10-3	CAISESGLRGYDEQYF	TGTGCCATCAGTGAGTCGGGACTGAGAGGGTACGACGAGCAGTACTTC
-	-	TRBJ1-2	TRBV19	CASSIGGPYGYTF	TGTGCCAGTAGTATAGGGGGGCCCTATGGCTACACCTTC
-	-	TRBJ2-5	TRBV28	CASSLGTDRSNVVETQYF	TGTGCCAGCAGTTTAGGGACCGACAGGAGTAACGTAGTAGAGACCCAGTACTTC
TRBD2	-	TRBJ2-2	TRBV18	CASSQRERTGELFF	TGTGCCAGCTCGCAGCGGGAGAGGACCGGGGAGCTGTTTTTT
TRBD1	-	TRBJ1-1	TRBV27	CASSQGTGLNTEAFF	TGTGCCAGCAGTCAAGGGACAGGGCTTAACACTGAAGCTTTCTTT
TRBD1	-	TRBJ1-4	TRBV5-1	CASSPGQGAGANEKLFF	TGCGCCAGCAGCCCGGGACAGGGGGCGGGAGCTAATGAAAAACTGTTTTTT
-	-	TRBJ1-1	TRBV7-2	CASSLVAGAGTEAFF	TGTGCCAGCAGCTTAGTTGCGGGGGCGGGCACTGAAGCTTTCTTT
TRBD1	-	TRBJ2-5	TRBV5-3	CARSPGTGKETQYF	TGTGCCAGAAGCCCCGGGACAGGGAAAGAGACCCAGTACTTC
TRBD2	-	TRBJ2-5	TRBV18	CASSLSGRGETQYF	TGTGCCAGCTCGCTTAGCGGGAGGGGAGAGACCCAGTACTTC
TRBD2	-	TRBJ2-3	TRBV7-8	CASSLVRVAGPYF	TGTGCCAGCAGCTTAGTTCGTGTAGCGGGACCGTATTTT
-	-	TRBJ2-1	TRBV19	CASSIDGHEQFF	TGTGCCAGTAGTATAGATGGCCATGAGCAGTTCTTC
TRBD2	-	TRBJ2-7	TRBV4-2	CASSQEMSSGSYEQYF	TGTGCCAGCAGCCAAGAAATGTCTAGCGGGTCCTACGAGCAGTACTTC
-	few	TRBJ1-4	TRBV7-9	CASSLAGSIQNEKLFF	TGTGCCAGCAGCTTAGCAGGTAGCATCCAAAATGAAAAACTGTTTTTT
-	-	TRBJ2-1	TRBV5-5	CASSSGAGNYNEQFF	TGTGCCAGCAGTTCAGGGGCAGGAAATTACAATGAGCAGTTCTTC
TRBD1	few	TRBJ2-1	TRBV5-1	CASSQRTGGLNNEQFF	TGCGCCAGCAGCCAACGGACAGGGGGCCTTAACAATGAGCAGTTCTTC
-	-	TRBJ1-5	TRBV19	CASSSPGPQHF	TGTGCCAGTAGCTCCCCAGGCCCCCAGCATTTT
-	-	TRBJ2-3	TRBV7-9	CASSPIDYGPSTDTQYF	TGTGCCAGCAGCCCGATAGACTATGGTCCTAGCACAGATACGCAGTATTTT
TRBD2	-	TRBJ2-1	TRBV11-3	CASSPGLAGAGEQFF	TGTGCCAGCAGCCCGGGACTAGCGGGAGCCGGTGAGCAGTTCTTC
TRBD1	once	TRBJ1-2	TRBV24-1	CATSDNRGPVGYTF	TGTGCCACCAGTGATAACAGGGGCCCGGTTGGCTACACCTTC
-	-	TRBJ1-2	TRBV6-6	CASSYLQRYGYTF	TGTGCCAGCAGTTACCTCCAGCGCTATGGCTACACCTTC
TRBD2	few	TRBJ2-1	TRBV19	CASSIDFRGGSGGYNEQFF	TGTGCCAGTAGTATAGATTTTAGAGGCGGGAGTGGTGGATACAATGAGCAGTTCTTC
-	-	TRBJ1-3	TRBV6-1	CASSDLYRSSGNTIYF	TGTGCCAGCAGTGATCTTTACAGGAGTTCTGGAAACACCATATATTTT